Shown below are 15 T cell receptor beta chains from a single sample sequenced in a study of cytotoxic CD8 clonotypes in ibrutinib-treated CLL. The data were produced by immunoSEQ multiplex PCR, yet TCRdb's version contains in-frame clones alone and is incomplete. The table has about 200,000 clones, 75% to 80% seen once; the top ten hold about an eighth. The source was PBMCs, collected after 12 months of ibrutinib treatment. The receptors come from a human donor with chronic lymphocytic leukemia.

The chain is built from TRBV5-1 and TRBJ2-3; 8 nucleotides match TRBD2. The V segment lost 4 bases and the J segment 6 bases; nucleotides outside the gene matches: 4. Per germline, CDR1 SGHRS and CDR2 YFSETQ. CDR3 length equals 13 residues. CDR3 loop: CASSPGGVDTQYF. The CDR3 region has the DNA TGCGCCAGCAGCCCCGGGGGGGTGGATACGCAGTATTTT.

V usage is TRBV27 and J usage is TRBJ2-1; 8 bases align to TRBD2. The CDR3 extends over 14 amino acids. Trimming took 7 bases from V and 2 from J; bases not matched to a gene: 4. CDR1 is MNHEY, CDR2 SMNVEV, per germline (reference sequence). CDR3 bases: TGTGCCAGCACGGGGGGGGCCACCTACAATGAGCAGTTCTTC. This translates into CASTGGATYNEQFF.

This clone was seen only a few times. CDR3 in amino acids: CASRANPDRGYGYTF. The CDR3, as DNA: TGTGCCAGCAGGGCAAACCCGGACAGGGGCTATGGCTACACCTTC. This chain links TRBV2 with TRBJ1-2, with 9 positions matching TRBD1. The CDR3 is made up of 15 amino acids. The germline V gene encodes CDR1 SNHLY and CDR2 FYNNEI. J was trimmed by 4 bases and V by 6 bases; bases with no gene match: 9. Full variable domain (missing parts from reference TRBV2 and TRBJ1-2): EPEVTQTPSHQVTQMGQEVILRCVPISNHLYFYWYRQILGQKVEFLVSFYNNEISEKSEIFDDQFSVERPDGSNFTLKIRSTKLEDSAMYFCASRANPDRGYGYTFGSGTRLTVV.

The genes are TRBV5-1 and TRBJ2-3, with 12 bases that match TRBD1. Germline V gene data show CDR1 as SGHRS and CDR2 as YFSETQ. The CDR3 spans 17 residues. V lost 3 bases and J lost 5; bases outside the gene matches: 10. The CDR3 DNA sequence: TGCGCCAGCAGCTCAGTCCCGGGACAGGGGGCTTTAGATACGCAGTATTTT. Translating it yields CASSSVPGQGALDTQYF.

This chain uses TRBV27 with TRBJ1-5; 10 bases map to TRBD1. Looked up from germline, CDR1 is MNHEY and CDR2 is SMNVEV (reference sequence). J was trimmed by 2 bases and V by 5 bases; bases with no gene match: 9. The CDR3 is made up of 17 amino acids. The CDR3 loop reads CASSPGTGVWGNQPQHF. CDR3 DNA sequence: TGTGCCAGCAGTCCGGGGACAGGGGTATGGGGCAATCAGCCCCAGCATTTT.

The CDR3 nucleotides are TGTGCCAGCAGTCCGGACTTTTACACTGAAGCTTTCTTT. This translates into CASSPDFYTEAFF. The chain combines TRBV27 with TRBJ1-1; D is uncertain. V lost 5 bases to trimming and J lost 3 bases, with 10 bases between them. CDR1 is MNHEY, CDR2 SMNVEV, per germline (reference sequence). The CDR3 totals 13 residues.

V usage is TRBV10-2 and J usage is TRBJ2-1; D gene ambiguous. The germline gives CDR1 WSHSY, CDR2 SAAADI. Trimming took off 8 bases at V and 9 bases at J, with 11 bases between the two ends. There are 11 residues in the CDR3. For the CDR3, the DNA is TGCGCCAGCGGGGTTTTGGTTGAGCAGTTCTTC. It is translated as CASGVLVEQFF.

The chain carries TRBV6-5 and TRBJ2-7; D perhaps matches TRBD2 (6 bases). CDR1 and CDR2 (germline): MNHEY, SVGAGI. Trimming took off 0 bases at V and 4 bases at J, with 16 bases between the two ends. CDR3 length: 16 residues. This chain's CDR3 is CASSYSTAGTKYEQYF. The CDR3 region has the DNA TGTGCCAGCAGTTACTCGACGGCGGGAACCAAATACGAGCAGTACTTC.

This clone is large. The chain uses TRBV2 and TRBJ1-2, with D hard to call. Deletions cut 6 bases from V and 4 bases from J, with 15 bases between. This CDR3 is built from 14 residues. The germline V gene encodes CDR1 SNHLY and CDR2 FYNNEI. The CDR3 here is CASRRTHGSYGYTF. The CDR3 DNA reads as TGTGCCAGCAGGAGGACCCACGGAAGCTATGGCTACACCTTC. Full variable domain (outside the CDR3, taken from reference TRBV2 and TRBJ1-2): EPEVTQTPSHQVTQMGQEVILRCVPISNHLYFYWYRQILGQKVEFLVSFYNNEISEKSEIFDDQFSVERPDGSNFTLKIRSTKLEDSAMYFCASRRTHGSYGYTFGSGTRLTVV.

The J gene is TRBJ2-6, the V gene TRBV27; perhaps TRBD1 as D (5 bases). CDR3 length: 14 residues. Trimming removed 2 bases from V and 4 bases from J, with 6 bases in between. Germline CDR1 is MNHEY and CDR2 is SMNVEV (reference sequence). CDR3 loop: CASSLQGGANVLTF. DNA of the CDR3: TGTGCCAGCAGTTTACAGGGCGGGGCCAACGTCCTGACTTTC.

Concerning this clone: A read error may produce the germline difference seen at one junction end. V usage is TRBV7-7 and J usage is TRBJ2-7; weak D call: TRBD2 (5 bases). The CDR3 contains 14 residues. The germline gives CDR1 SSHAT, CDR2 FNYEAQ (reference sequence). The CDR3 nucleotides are TGTGCTAGCAGCCCAGCCGGACTTACCTACGAGCAGTACTTC. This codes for CASSPAGLTYEQYF.

In nucleotides, the CDR3 is TGTGCCAGCAGTTCTTTGGGACAGGGGCCCCACACCTTC. Protein: CASSSLGQGPHTF. The V call is TRBV7-2, the J call TRBJ1-2, with 10 bases that match TRBD1. The V gene's germline CDR1 is SGHTA and CDR2 FQGNSA. The V segment lost 6 bases and the J segment 12 bases; nucleotides outside the gene matches: 10. The CDR3 is made up of 13 amino acids.

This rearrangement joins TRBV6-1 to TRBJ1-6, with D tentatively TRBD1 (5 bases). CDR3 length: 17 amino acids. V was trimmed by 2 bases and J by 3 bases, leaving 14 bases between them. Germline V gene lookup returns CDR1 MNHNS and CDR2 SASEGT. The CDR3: CASSEFGAEGYNSPLHF. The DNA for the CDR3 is TGTGCCAGCAGTGAATTTGGGGCGGAGGGCTATAATTCACCCCTCCACTTT.

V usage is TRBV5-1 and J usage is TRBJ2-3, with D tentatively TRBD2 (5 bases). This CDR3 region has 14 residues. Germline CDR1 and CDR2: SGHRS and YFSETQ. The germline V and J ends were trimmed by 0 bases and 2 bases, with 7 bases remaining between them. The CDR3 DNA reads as TGCGCCAGCAGCTTGGATCGGGACACAGATACGCAGTATTTT. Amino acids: CASSLDRDTDTQYF.

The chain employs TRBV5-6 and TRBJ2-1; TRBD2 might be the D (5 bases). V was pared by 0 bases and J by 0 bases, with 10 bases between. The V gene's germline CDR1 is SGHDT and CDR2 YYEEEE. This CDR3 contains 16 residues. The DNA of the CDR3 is TGTGCCAGCAGCTTGGATCGGGGATCCTCCTACAATGAGCAGTTCTTC. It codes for CASSLDRGSSYNEQFF.